This TCR beta chain is drawn from a study of blood T cell repertoires in COVID-19. Study-wide background: PBMCs, B-cell-depleted T cells, or T cells provided the cDNA or gDNA that made up the material.

Measured with immunoSEQ multiplex PCR; TCRdb has only the in-frame clones, and not every one. The data contain 200,000 to 300,000 clones, approximately 82% of them singletons. The trim removed 5 bases at V and 4 bases at J, leaving 4 bases unmatched. The CDR3 runs 14 residues. From germline, CDR1 is SGHTA and CDR2 FQGTGA. The chain joins TRBV7-3 to TRBJ1-1; 10 positions match TRBD1. Material for sequencing was peripheral blood. The receptor comes from a woman of 80 years or more with acute or convalescent COVID-19. The CDR3 loop is CASSPRTGGTEAFF. The CDR3 region has the DNA TGTGCCAGCAGCCCACGGACAGGGGGCACTGAAGCTTTCTTT.